The 15 T cell receptor beta chains below were found in one sample sequenced in a study of T cells in Graves' hyperthyroidism and ophthalmopathy. What was amplified from RNA transcripts were TCR beta CDR3 regions. HTBI primers were employed in a first-round RT-PCR of the TCR CDR3. From the multiplex PCR reads, TCRdb called clonotypes with MiXCR, one entry per CDR3 protein. The data show around 610,000 distinct CDR3 sequences, approximately 15% seen once. Source material: blood. These receptors were obtained from a woman in her thirties or forties with Graves' ophthalmopathy.

This clonotype was seen ten or more times. The chain is built from TRBV24-1 and TRBJ2-2; either TRBD1 or TRBD2 may supply D (5 bases each). This CDR3 region has 16 residues. Germline CDR1 KGHDR, CDR2 SFDVKD. V lost 0 bases to trimming and J lost 5 bases, with 12 bases between them. The DNA for the CDR3 is TGTGCCACCAGTGATTTGGGGACGGCCGGTACCGGGGAGCTGTTTTTT. Translated: CATSDLGTAGTGELFF.

The V and J genes are TRBV7-8 and TRBJ1-1, with D unclear. Germline V gives CDR1 SGHVS, CDR2 FQNEAQ. Trimming shortened V by 5 bases and J by 3 bases, and 10 bases separated the two germline ends. The CDR3 is 13 residues long. CDR3: CASSVRRYTEAFF. CDR3 DNA: TGTGCCAGCAGCGTTAGACGGTACACTGAAGCTTTCTTT.

This clonotype was detected many times. DNA for the CDR3: TGTGCCTGGAGCGGACAGGGCCAAGAGACCCAGTACTTC. Its translation: CAWSGQGQETQYF. V and J are TRBV30 and TRBJ2-5, with 8 bases lining up with TRBD1. V lost 3 bases, J lost 1 base, and 1 base stayed unmatched. Looked up from germline, CDR1 is GTSNPN and CDR2 is SVGIG (reference sequence). The CDR3 has 13 amino acids.

V usage is TRBV19 and J usage is TRBJ2-7, with 9 bases that match TRBD1. Germline values: CDR1 LNHDA, CDR2 SQIVND (reference sequence). The junction had 6 bases not matched to a gene; V was cut back by 3 bases and J by 3 bases. This CDR3 is 15 amino acids long. CDR3 nucleotide sequence: TGTGCCAGTAGTATCGGGACAGGGTTTTTCTACGAGCAGTACTTC. Encoded protein: CASSIGTGFFYEQYF.

The chain is built from TRBV10-3 and TRBJ2-7, with a tentative D call TRBD2 (5 bases). In germline, CDR1 is ENHRY, CDR2 SYGVKD. CDR3 length: 13 amino acids. Trimming shortened V by 8 bases and J by 1 base, and 12 bases separated the two germline ends. CDR3 DNA: TGTGCCATCGCTCTAGAGGGTTCCTACGAGCAGTACTTC. It encodes CAIALEGSYEQYF.

This clonotype was found many times. The rearrangement links TRBV7-8 to TRBJ2-5, with 14 bases lining up with TRBD2. Per germline, CDR1 SGHVS and CDR2 FQNEAQ. The CDR3 is made up of 16 amino acids. Germline trimming cut 5 bases from V and 4 bases from J; bases unmatched to any gene: 6. CDR3 coding DNA: TGTGCCAGCAGCCCCGGGACTAGCGGGAGTGTAGAGACCCAGTACTTC. Translation: CASSPGTSGSVETQYF.

V and J are TRBV28 and TRBJ2-7, with a possible D match to TRBD1 (6 bases). The CDR3 totals 14 residues. The V end was cut by 7 bases, the J end by 4 bases, with 17 bases between. The germline V gene encodes CDR1 MDHEN and CDR2 SYDVKM. In nucleotides, the CDR3 is TGTGCCAGCAAGCCCGGGGCAGGGGTGTACGAGCAGTACTTC. The encoded protein is CASKPGAGVYEQYF.

At least ten counts were recorded for this clonotype. The chain employs TRBV12-3 or TRBV12-4 and TRBJ2-7; D unclear. The V end lost 5 bases, the J end lost 5 bases, and 16 bases lay between the germline ends. The CDR3 length is 14 residues. The CDR3 coding sequence is TGTGCCAGCAGTCACCTTCAAGCTTACCACGAGCAGTACTTC. Translation gives CASSHLQAYHEQYF.

This clonotype was seen at least ten times. V usage is TRBV20-1 and J usage is TRBJ2-5; 8 nucleotides line up with TRBD2. The CDR3 is 15 amino acids. Germline V gene lookup returns CDR1 DFQATT and CDR2 SNEGSKA (reference sequence). The V gene end was trimmed by 6 bases and the J gene end by 1 base; junction bases not matched to a gene: 10. The CDR3 loop is CSASPLGGAQETQYF. The DNA of the CDR3 is TGCAGTGCGAGCCCCCTCGGGGGGGCCCAAGAGACCCAGTACTTC.

In its sample, this clonotype was seen many times. The rearrangement uses TRBV14 and TRBJ1-1; no clear D. CDR1 SGHDN and CDR2 FVKESK come from the germline V gene. Trimming pared 1 base from V and 5 bases from J, leaving 11 bases between. The CDR3 runs to 14 residues. The CDR3 DNA reads TGTGCCAGCAGCCAAGGTTTCCCGAGGACTGAAGCTTTCTTT. Translated: CASSQGFPRTEAFF.

This clonotype showed up many times. The chain employs TRBV30 and TRBJ2-7; 7 bases match TRBD1. Germline V gene sequence: CDR1 GTSNPN, CDR2 SVGIG (reference sequence). CDR3 size: 12 residues. The J segment lost 3 bases and the V segment lost 8 bases, leaving 7 bases of the junction unmatched. CDR3 sequence reads: CALDRDRYEQYF. For the CDR3, the DNA is TGTGCCCTAGACAGGGATCGCTACGAGCAGTACTTC.

This clonotype was recorded at least ten times. The J gene is TRBJ1-2, the V gene TRBV28; D is possibly TRBD1 (6 bases). Trimming left V 3 bases short and J 6 bases short, with 11 bases between. The CDR3 totals 13 residues. CDR1 is MDHEN and CDR2 is SYDVKM in the germline V gene. The CDR3 here is CASSFGGLDGYTF. CDR3 nucleotides: TGTGCCAGCAGTTTTGGGGGGCTGGATGGCTACACCTTC.

This clonotype has just a few counts. The chain has TRBV11-2 and TRBJ2-4; D is undetermined. The V and J ends lost 5 bases and 1 base respectively, with 15 bases between them. CDR1 is SGHAT and CDR2 is FQNNGV in the germline V gene. CDR3 length: 16 amino acids. The CDR3 reads CASSTNSYGAKNIQYF. CDR3 nucleotides: TGTGCCAGCAGCACAAATTCCTACGGGGCCAAAAACATTCAGTACTTC.

J is TRBJ2-7 and V is TRBV6-1; no firm D call. Germline V lookup: CDR1 MNHNS, CDR2 SASEGT. V lost 5 bases and J lost 0, with 14 bases in between. The CDR3 runs to 15 residues. DNA of the CDR3: TGTGCCAGCAGTCCAGGACGCATCAGCTCCTACGAGCAGTACTTC. Protein: CASSPGRISSYEQYF.

This clonotype was recorded at least ten times. The CDR3 bases are TGTGCCAGCAGAAGGGAGTTCAGTGGTCCCCAGCATTTT. Protein product: CASRREFSGPQHF. The V gene is TRBV12-3 or TRBV12-4, the J gene TRBJ1-5; no reliable D call. This CDR3 is built from 13 residues. V was clipped by 6 bases and J by 10 bases, with 16 bases between them.